Shown below are 26 T cell receptor beta chains from a single sample sequenced in a study of blood T cells in healthy people across ages. Primed by a sample-barcoded 5' primer and a J-beta primer mix, a second PCR proceeded for roughly 7 to 12 cycles. TCRdb called the 5' RACE reads again in MiXCR, with one record for every CDR3 protein. The sample holds just under 900,000 distinct CDR3 sequences, around 28% seen once. Sample: blood. The receptors derive from a woman of 80 years or more in good health.

This clonotype was observed many times. The chain employs TRBV12-3 or TRBV12-4 and TRBJ2-1; TRBD2 agrees at 7 bases. This CDR3 is 15 amino acids long. Trimming at V came to 6 bases and at J to 6 bases, leaving 11 bases not matched to a gene. In DNA form, the CDR3 reads TGTGCCAGCAGCCCCCAGGCGGGGAGGGTCAATGAGCAGTTCTTC. Translating gives CASSPQAGRVNEQFF.

The genes are TRBV9 and TRBJ1-1, with a possible D match to TRBD1 (5 bases). The CDR3 covers 15 residues. In germline, CDR1 is SGDLS, CDR2 YYNGEE. V lost 3 bases, J lost 2 bases, and 14 bases lay in between. DNA of the CDR3: TGTGCCAGCAGCGAGTGGGGGGGAGCAAACACTGAAGCTTTCTTT. Protein sequence: CASSEWGGANTEAFF.

This clonotype occurred a few times. The rearrangement uses TRBV29-1 and TRBJ1-1, with D maybe TRBD1 (5 bases). Germline V CDR1 and CDR2: SQVTM, ANQGSEA. Trimming shortened V by 4 bases and J by 2 bases, and 11 bases separated the two germline ends. The CDR3 consists of 13 residues. Written as DNA, the CDR3 is TGCAGCGTTGTCGGGGCCGGTAACACTGAAGCTTTCTTT. It translates to CSVVGAGNTEAFF.

This clonotype was found a few times. Being one base from a much bigger clone, this may be a read error. The chain links TRBV29-1 to TRBJ1-6; the match to TRBD1 covers 7 bases. The CDR3 has 13 amino acids. Germline V CDR1 and CDR2: SQVTM, ANQGSEA. The CDR3 nucleotides are TGCAGCGTTTCTGACAGGGATAATTTACCCCTCCACTTT. Protein: CSVSDRDNLPLHF.

The table lists this clonotype with a few counts. The J gene is TRBJ2-1, the V gene TRBV6-2 or TRBV6-3, with TRBD1 as a possible D gene (5 bases). Germline V gene sequence: CDR1 MNHEY, CDR2 SVGEGT. The CDR3 is 16 residues long. The V end was cut by 6 bases, the J end by 0 bases, with 15 bases between. The CDR3 sequence is CASRLGRASSYNEQFF. CDR3 DNA sequence: TGTGCCAGCAGGCTTGGCAGGGCCTCCTCCTACAATGAGCAGTTCTTC.

This clonotype occurred many times. The chain uses TRBV11-3 and TRBJ2-1; tentative D call: TRBD1 (7 bases). The CDR3 is 15 amino acids. The germline V gene encodes CDR1 SGHNT and CDR2 YENEEA. V dropped 6 bases and J dropped 6 bases, with 18 bases sitting between them. The DNA for the CDR3 is TGTGCCAGCAGGGGAGCAGGGGGGTTATTCAATGAGCAGTTCTTC. Translated: CASRGAGGLFNEQFF.

The sample holds many counts of this clonotype. This chain uses TRBV4-2 with TRBJ2-6; no clear D gene. Trimming removed 1 base from V and 0 bases from J, with 16 bases in between. The CDR3 loop spans 19 amino acids. Germline V gene sequence: CDR1 LGHNA, CDR2 YNFKEQ. CDR3 sequence: CASSQAPRSGNSGANVLTF. The CDR3 DNA follows: TGTGCCAGCAGCCAAGCTCCTCGGAGTGGGAACTCTGGGGCCAACGTCCTGACTTTC.

This clonotype was recorded once. This could be a read error, since a much larger clone is one nucleotide away. This rearrangement joins TRBV7-9 to TRBJ2-3, with D perhaps matching TRBD1 (5 bases). Trimming shortened V by 11 bases and J by 6 bases, and 18 bases separated the two germline ends. Germline loops: CDR1 SEHNR, CDR2 FQNEAQ (reference sequence). The CDR3 extends over 13 amino acids. CDR3 DNA sequence: TGTGCCGGCAACTTACGCTCAGGGGATACGCAGTATTTT. Amino acid sequence: CAGNLRSGDTQYF.

Details on this clonotype: A much larger clone is a single base away; this may be a read error. This chain links TRBV11-2 with TRBJ1-5; D remains ambiguous. Per the germline V gene, CDR1 is SGHAT and CDR2 is FQNNGV. CDR3 length: 13 amino acids. The CDR3 DNA sequence: TGTACCAGCAGCTTAGATCGGGGTCAGCCCCAGCATTTT. Amino acid sequence: CTSSLDRGQPQHF.

This clonotype was counted ten times or more. V is TRBV12-3 or TRBV12-4 and J is TRBJ2-3; D remains unclear. This CDR3 has 14 residues. Trimming cost V 7 bases and J 1 base, with 12 bases left between them. The chain's CDR3 is CASTRASRTDTQYF. Written as DNA, the CDR3 is TGTGCCAGCACCCGGGCGTCGCGCACAGATACGCAGTATTTT.

This chain uses TRBV28 with TRBJ2-3; TRBD1 matches at 7 bases. V lost 6 bases, J lost 2 bases, and 11 bases stayed unmatched. This CDR3 is built from 16 residues. The germline gives CDR1 MDHEN, CDR2 SYDVKM. DNA of the CDR3: TGTGCCAGCAGCTCGACAGGGTCGTCCCTCACAGATACGCAGTATTTT. Translated, it gives CASSSTGSSLTDTQYF.

The chain employs TRBV7-7 and TRBJ2-1; tentatively, D is TRBD1 (6 bases). Germline CDR1 reads SSHAT; CDR2 reads FNYEAQ (reference sequence). The CDR3 extends over 13 amino acids. Trimming stripped 4 bases from V and 15 bases from J, with 19 bases between. The chain's CDR3 is CASSSTRGGVLFF. The CDR3 DNA reads as TGTGCCAGCAGCTCGACCAGGGGTGGGGTCCTGTTCTTC.

This clonotype has more than one count but fewer than ten. This may arise from a read error, as a much more abundant clone is one base away. This rearrangement joins TRBV29-1 to TRBJ2-1; 9 nucleotides match TRBD1. The DNA end favors TRBJ2-7, so the J call may be wrong. Germline-derived CDR1 and CDR2 are SQVTM and ANQGSEA. There are 16 residues in the CDR3. The CDR3 loop is CSARQGGTASYNEQYF. CDR3 DNA: TGCAGCGCTCGACAGGGGGGGACGGCCTCCTACAATGAGCAGTACTTC.

This clonotype was picked up a small number of times. The junction shows a germline mismatch at one end, possibly a read error. The rearrangement uses TRBV7-2 and TRBJ1-2, with a weak D call TRBD1 (6 bases). The CDR3 is 16 residues long. Germline CDR1 reads SGHTA; CDR2 reads FQGNSA. Here the CDR3 DNA reads TGTGTCAGCAGCTTAGCGGTGGTACAGGGAAGATATGGCTACACCTTC. It specifies CVSSLAVVQGRYGYTF.

This clonotype occurred many times. The V gene is TRBV2, the J gene TRBJ2-3; 9 bases line up with TRBD1. Germline V CDR1 and CDR2: SNHLY, FYNNEI. Germline trimming cut 6 bases from V and 3 bases from J; bases unmatched to any gene: 4. The CDR3 runs 14 residues. The CDR3 spells CASSQQGATDTQYF. The CDR3 region has the DNA TGTGCCAGCAGCCAACAGGGGGCAACAGATACGCAGTATTTT. Looking up the rest from reference TRBV2 and TRBJ2-3 gives the full variable domain: EPEVTQTPSHQVTQMGQEVILRCVPISNHLYFYWYRQILGQKVEFLVSFYNNEISEKSEIFDDQFSVERPDGSNFTLKIRSTKLEDSAMYFCASSQQGATDTQYFGPGTRLTVL.

This clonotype occurred many times. The chain recombines TRBV24-1 with TRBJ2-1; 10 bases are a match to TRBD2. The CDR3 spans 17 residues. The germline V gene encodes CDR1 KGHDR and CDR2 SFDVKD. Trimming took 1 base from V and 6 from J; bases not matched to a gene: 8. The CDR3 sequence is CATSDLPGASGGNEQFF. The CDR3 DNA follows: TGTGCCACCAGTGATTTACCCGGGGCTAGCGGGGGCAATGAGCAGTTCTTC.

This clonotype was recorded many times. The CDR3 DNA reads as TGCAGTGCTAGAAAGCGGGGAACCACAGATACGCAGTATTTT. Its protein is CSARKRGTTDTQYF. The chain links TRBV20-1 to TRBJ2-3; 7 positions match TRBD2. The germline gives CDR1 DFQATT, CDR2 SNEGSKA (reference sequence). The CDR3 contains 14 residues. The ends lost 2 bases at V and 2 bases at J; junction bases unmatched: 4.

This clonotype has a handful of counts. The chain is built from TRBV30 and TRBJ1-1, with a weak D call TRBD1 (6 bases). The CDR3 covers 15 residues. Trimming shortened V by 3 bases and J by 1 base, and 15 bases separated the two germline ends. CDR1 is GTSNPN, CDR2 SVGIG, per germline (reference sequence). The DNA for the CDR3 is TGTGCCTGGAGGCCCACAGGGAGGACGAACACTGAAGCTTTCTTT. Protein product: CAWRPTGRTNTEAFF.

This clonotype was picked up many times. The chain joins TRBV7-2 to TRBJ1-2; 9 bases are shared with TRBD1. The J segment lost 2 bases and the V segment lost 5 bases, leaving 6 bases of the junction unmatched. From germline, CDR1 is SGHTA and CDR2 FQGNSA. This CDR3 spans 15 amino acids. The CDR3, as DNA: TGTGCCAGCAGCCCGCGGACAGGGGCCAACTATGGCTACACCTTC. As protein: CASSPRTGANYGYTF.

In this sample, this clonotype turned up many times. A read error may explain this, as a much larger clone is one base away. V usage is TRBV4-3 and J usage is TRBJ2-6, with a possible D match to TRBD2 (7 bases). Germline CDR1 LGHNA, CDR2 YSLEER. This CDR3 has 14 residues. The CDR3, as DNA: TGCGCCAGCAGCCTTGGGGCGGGGGCCAACGTCCGGACTTTC. The encoded protein is CASSLGAGANVRTF.

This clonotype was seen only a few times. This chain links TRBV3-1 with TRBJ1-2; the D is unclear. The germline V gene has CDR1 LGHDT and CDR2 YNNKEL (reference sequence). With 4 bases removed from V and 8 bases from J, the gap between germline ends came to 11 bases. There are 12 residues in the CDR3. The CDR3 loop reads CASSRLTFGYTF. CDR3 in DNA: TGTGCCAGCAGCCGGCTGACATTCGGCTACACCTTC.

With regard to this clonotype: This sequence may be a read error, since a much larger clone differs from it by one base. The chain has TRBV2 and TRBJ2-7; TRBD1 matches at 9 bases. V trimming: 6 bases; J trimming: 7 bases; junction bases outside the gene matches: 13. This CDR3 comprises 15 residues. Per germline, CDR1 SNHLY and CDR2 FYNNEI. This CDR3 is CASSRDRASYNEQYF. CDR3 DNA: TGTGCCAGCAGCCGGGACAGGGCTTCCTACAATGAGCAGTACTTC.

A remark on this clonotype: A much larger clone differs from this one at a single base, so this may be a read error. The gene calls are TRBV7-9 and TRBJ1-2, with D unresolved. The CDR3 has 15 residues. The germline V gene encodes CDR1 SEHNR and CDR2 FQNEAQ (reference sequence). The CDR3: CASSQDAGPNYGYIF. The CDR3 region has the DNA TGTGCCAGCAGCCAGGACGCAGGACCTAACTATGGCTACATCTTC.

This clonotype has a count of ten or more. This chain connects TRBV28 to TRBJ2-5; D possibly corresponds to TRBD1 (6 bases). CDR1 is MDHEN and CDR2 is SYDVKM in the germline V gene. Trimming took off 5 bases at V and 5 bases at J, with 21 bases between the two ends. CDR3 length: 16 amino acids. The CDR3 DNA reads TGTGCCAGCAGTCCCCCACAGGGTAGAAAGACGGAGACCCAGTACTTC. Protein product: CASSPPQGRKTETQYF.

This clonotype was detected many times. The V and J genes are TRBV6-2 or TRBV6-3 and TRBJ2-7; 7 positions match TRBD2. Per germline, CDR1 MNHEY and CDR2 SVGEGT. V lost 4 bases to trimming and J lost 4 bases; unmatched junction nucleotides: 10. This CDR3 is 15 amino acids long. CDR3 nucleotide sequence: TGTGCCAGCAGTTCCATAACCCACGGGGGGTACGAGCAGTACTTC. Its translation: CASSSITHGGYEQYF.

This clonotype was picked up many times. V is TRBV29-1 and J is TRBJ1-4; 8 nucleotides line up with TRBD1. CDR1 and CDR2 (germline): SQVTM, ANQGSEA. CDR3 size: 13 residues. The V gene end was trimmed by 7 bases and the J gene end by 5 bases; junction bases not matched to a gene: 6. DNA for the CDR3: TGCAGCGCAAGGACAGGGATGAATGAAAAACTGTTTTTT. Translating gives CSARTGMNEKLFF. The whole variable domain, remainder taken from reference TRBV29-1 and TRBJ1-4, is SAVISQKPSRDICQRGTSLTIQCQVDSQVTMMFWYRQQPGQSLTLIATANQGSEATYESGFVIDKFPISRPNLTFSTLTVSNMSPEDSSIYLCSARTGMNEKLFFGSGTQLSVL.